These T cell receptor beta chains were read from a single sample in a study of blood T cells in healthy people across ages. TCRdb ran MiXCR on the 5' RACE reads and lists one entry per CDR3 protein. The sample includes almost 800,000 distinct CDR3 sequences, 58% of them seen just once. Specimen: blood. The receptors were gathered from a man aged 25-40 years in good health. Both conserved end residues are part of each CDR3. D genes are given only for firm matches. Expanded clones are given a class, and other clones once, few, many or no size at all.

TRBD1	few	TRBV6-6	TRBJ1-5	TGTGCCAGCAGGGGACAGGGGAGTAATCAGCCCCAGCATTTT	CASRGQGSNQPQHF
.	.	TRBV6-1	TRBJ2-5	TGTGCCGGCAGCTCCTTAATAGGGTCCCAAGAGACCCAGTACTTC	CAGSSLIGSQETQYF
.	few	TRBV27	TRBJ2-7	TGTGCCAGCAGCCCCTATGGCGCCAGCTCCTACGAGCAGTACTTC	CASSPYGASSYEQYF
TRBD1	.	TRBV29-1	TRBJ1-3	TGCAGCTTCTCCGGGACAGGGTCTGGAAACACCATATATTTT	CSFSGTGSGNTIYF
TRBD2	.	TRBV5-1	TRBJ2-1	TGCGCCAGCAGTGGGGTTTCTAGCGGGAGTTTGGGTGAGCAGTTCTTC	CASSGVSSGSLGEQFF
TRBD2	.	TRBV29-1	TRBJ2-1	TGCAGCGACGCCCCTGAGCCGGGACTAGCGACAATTGAGCAGTTCTTC	CSDAPEPGLATIEQFF
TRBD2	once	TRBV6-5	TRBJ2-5	TGTGCCAGCAGTACACACACGGGGGGGACCCAGTACTTC	CASSTHTGGTQYF
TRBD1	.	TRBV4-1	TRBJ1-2	TGCGCCAGCAGACAGACAGGGCACTGTGGCTACACCTTC	CASRQTGHCGYTF
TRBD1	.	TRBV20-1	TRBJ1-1	TGCAGTGGTTCACAGGGGATTAGAGCTTTCTTT	CSGSQGIRAFF
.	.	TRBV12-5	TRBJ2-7	TGTGCTAGTGGTTTGATCCAGGGGGGACAAGAGGCCCAGTACTTC	CASGLIQGGQEAQYF
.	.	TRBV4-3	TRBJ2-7	TGCGCCAGCAGCCAAGGAGGCGGGACAACCACCTACGAGCAGTACTTC	CASSQGGGTTTYEQYF